A selection of T cell receptor beta chains follows, all from one sample in a study of cytomegalovirus exposure and HLA in healthy donors. Assay used: immunoSEQ multiplex PCR; TCRdb lists only in-frame clones, some missing. Among approximately 59,000 clones listed, roughly two thirds were seen once. Input material: PBMCs. The receptors derive from a man younger than 45 in good health and CMV-seronegative. Each CDR3 is given with its conserved first and last residue. D genes are given only for firm matches. Where a row states a size, it is once, few, many or the class of an expanded clone; other rows omit it.

j_call clone_size v_call d_call cdr3_aa cdr3_nt
TRBJ1-1 . TRBV27 . CASSLSGGLGIAFF TGTGCCAGCAGTTTATCGGGGGGGCTTGGGATAGCTTTCTTT
TRBJ2-1 once TRBV29-1 TRBD1 CSVGQGYYNEQFF TGCAGCGTCGGACAGGGCTACTACAATGAGCAGTTCTTC
TRBJ1-4 . TRBV19 . CASSTRREVEKLFF TGTGCCAGTAGTACGCGCAGGGAGGTTGAAAAACTGTTTTTT
TRBJ2-7 once TRBV5-1 TRBD1 CASSPGTGGLEQYF TGCGCCAGCAGTCCCGGGACAGGGGGCCTCGAGCAGTACTTC
TRBJ2-7 . TRBV7-9 . CASSSGGKYEQYF TGTGCCAGCAGCTCAGGGGGGAAGTACGAGCAGTACTTC
TRBJ2-3 once TRBV5-1 TRBD2 CASSLGLAGLNGADTQYF TGCGCCAGCAGCTTGGGCTTAGCGGGCCTGAACGGGGCAGATACGCAGTATTTT
TRBJ2-2 . TRBV7-7 . CASSLTPRGASSTGELFF TGTGCCAGCAGCTTAACCCCCCGGGGGGCGAGTAGCACCGGGGAGCTGTTTTTT
TRBJ2-1 . TRBV11-2 TRBD2 CASSFGLAVGEQFF TGTGCCAGCAGCTTCGGACTAGCGGTAGGAGAGCAGTTCTTC
TRBJ2-3 . TRBV7-3 . CASSLRANTDTQYF TGTGCCAGCAGCTTAAGAGCAAACACAGATACGCAGTATTTT
TRBJ2-5 . TRBV30 TRBD1 CAFNARDRAEETQYF TGTGCCTTTAACGCCCGGGACAGGGCAGAAGAGACCCAGTACTTC
TRBJ2-3 . TRBV10-3 TRBD2 CAISRTSGEDTQYF TGTGCCATCAGCAGGACTAGCGGGGAAGATACGCAGTATTTT
TRBJ2-3 . TRBV10-3 . CAISDYFAVTDTQYF TGTGCCATCAGTGACTACTTCGCTGTCACAGATACGCAGTATTTT
TRBJ2-5 . TRBV12-5 . CASGLKRGGEETQYF TGTGCTAGTGGACTCAAGAGGGGGGGGGAAGAGACCCAGTACTTC
TRBJ1-1 . TRBV5-1 . CASSLAQIYNTEAFF TGCGCCAGCAGCTTGGCCCAGATTTATAACACTGAAGCTTTCTTT
TRBJ2-7 few TRBV2 TRBD2 CASSEEAGGQQYF TGTGCCAGCAGTGAAGAAGCGGGGGGGCAGCAGTACTTC
TRBJ1-1 few TRBV9 . CASSVAQGWDRTEAFF TGTGCCAGCAGCGTAGCCCAGGGCTGGGATCGAACTGAAGCTTTCTTT
TRBJ2-1 . TRBV20-1 TRBD2 CSGGGPYEQFF TGCAGCGGGGGGGGCCCCTATGAGCAGTTCTTC